This TCR beta chain was profiled in a study of T cell responses to AZD1222 COVID-19 vaccine. With respect to this clone: Antigen: not known.

The data were produced by immunoSEQ multiplex PCR, yet TCRdb's version contains in-frame clones alone and is incomplete. The sample includes under 150,000 clones, 93% of them seen just once. Findings and caveats of the study: The study found Spike-specific TCR breadth and depth rose after two AZD1222 doses.

Germline loops: CDR1 SGHRS, CDR2 YFSETQ. Trimming took off 0 bases at V and 6 bases at J, with 13 bases between the two ends. This CDR3 spans 15 amino acids. The TCR comes from an adult in good health. The V and J genes are TRBV5-1 and TRBJ2-1; D possibly corresponds to TRBD2 (6 bases). The sample in question was peripheral blood, obtained on day 0 of AZD1222 vaccination. The DNA for the CDR3 is TGCGCCAGCAGCTTGGCCCCCCCCGGGGGCAATGAGCAGTTCTTC. Translation: CASSLAPPGGNEQFF. The full variable domain, rest sourced from reference TRBV5-1 and TRBJ2-1, is KAGVTQTPRYLIKTRGQQVTLSCSPISGHRSVSWYQQTPGQGLQFLFEYFSETQRNKGNFPGRFSGRQFSNSRSEMNVSTLELGDSALYLCASSLAPPGGNEQFFGPGTRLTVL.